This T cell receptor (beta chain) was profiled in a study of T cell repertoires in ileal Crohn's disease. Regarding the study as a whole: Compared with non-smokers, active smokers at surgery showed more clonal expansions.

In the case of this clone: Its specificity is unknown.

CDR1 is LNHDA and CDR2 is SQIVND in the germline V gene (reference sequence). This CDR3 is 15 amino acids long. Deletions cut 3 bases from V and 1 base from J, with 12 bases between. The table came from immunoSEQ multiplex PCR; TCRdb's copy has only in-frame clones and leaves some out. The sample has a few thousand clones; approximately 95% are singletons. The sample taken for sequencing was ileal tissue. The source is an adult with Crohn's disease. The chain combines TRBV19 with TRBJ2-5; D unclear. CDR3 DNA: TGTGCCAGTAGTATGGTGGGTGACTTCCAAGAGACCCAGTACTTC. It yields the protein CASSMVGDFQETQYF. Using reference TRBV19 and TRBJ2-5 for the parts outside the CDR3, the full variable domain is DGGITQSPKYLFRKEGQNVTLSCEQNLNHDAMYWYRQDPGQGLRLIYYSQIVNDFQKGDIAEGYSVSREKKESFPLTVTSAQKNPTAFYLCASSMVGDFQETQYFGPGTRLLVL.